These T cell receptor beta chains were read from a single sample in a study of technical replicates of blood from a few donors. TCRdb's table, derived via immunoSEQ multiplex PCR, lists solely in-frame clones and lacks some. The sample contains thousands of clones, around 90% of which appear only once. The material sequenced was PBMCs. The source is a human donor in good health. CDR3s include the opening cysteine and the closing phenylalanine or tryptophan. The D gene is left open where the match is weak. Clone size is given for some rows only: seen once, a few or many times, or a class if the clone is expanded.

V	D	size	J	CDR3	DNA
TRBV7-7	NA	NA	TRBJ2-5	CASSLAEDSGTQYF	TGTGCCAGCAGCTTAGCGGAGGACTCGGGGACCCAGTACTTC
TRBV27	NA	NA	TRBJ2-7	CASSPTSAGEQYF	TGTGCCAGCAGCCCCACGAGCGCGGGTGAGCAGTACTTC
TRBV5-4	NA	NA	TRBJ2-5	CASSPGGQRETQYF	TGTGCCAGCAGCCCTGGCGGACAGCGAGAGACCCAGTACTTC
TRBV2	NA	NA	TRBJ1-1	CASSDQGIGVNTEAFF	TGTGCCAGCAGCGATCAGGGGATTGGGGTGAACACTGAAGCTTTCTTT
TRBV6-1	NA	once	TRBJ1-5	CASSEAQGQGQPQHF	TGTGCCAGCAGTGAAGCCCAGGGGCAGGGTCAGCCCCAGCATTTT
TRBV30	NA	NA	TRBJ2-7	CAWSVLTRSYF	TGTGCCTGGAGTGTACTGACTAGATCGTACTTC
TRBV19	NA	NA	TRBJ2-2	CASSKRTTNTGELFF	TGTGCCAGTAGTAAGAGGACTACCAACACCGGGGAGCTGTTTTTT
TRBV7-9	NA	NA	TRBJ1-1	CASSSRGPLEAFF	TGTGCCAGCAGCTCACGCGGCCCCTTGGAAGCTTTCTTT
TRBV18	NA	NA	TRBJ1-4	CASSPQAGEKLFF	TGTGCCAGCTCACCACAGGCAGGGGAAAAACTGTTTTTT
TRBV29-1	TRBD2	NA	TRBJ2-1	CSVGGRARNEQFF	TGCAGCGTTGGCGGGAGGGCCAGGAATGAGCAGTTCTTC
TRBV6-6	NA	NA	TRBJ2-7	CASSRREAGAYEQYF	TGTGCCAGCAGTCGAAGGGAGGCCGGGGCCTACGAGCAGTACTTC
TRBV2	TRBD2	NA	TRBJ2-3	CAIRSPSGNLPGGTDTQYF	TGTGCCATACGGAGTCCTAGCGGGAACCTGCCGGGGGGCACAGATACGCAGTATTTT
TRBV19	NA	NA	TRBJ1-1	CASSIPLRVNTEAFF	TGTGCCAGTAGTATTCCCCTCCGGGTGAACACTGAAGCTTTCTTT
TRBV15	NA	once	TRBJ1-1	CATSGGQRARMNTEAFF	TGTGCCACCAGCGGCGGACAGCGAGCGAGAATGAACACTGAAGCTTTCTTT
TRBV18	TRBD2	NA	TRBJ2-7	CASSPPGLAGGSYEQYF	TGTGCCAGCTCACCACCGGGGCTAGCGGGAGGCTCCTACGAGCAGTACTTC
TRBV10-2	NA	NA	TRBJ1-5	CASSAEGDQPQHF	TGCGCCAGCAGTGCCGAGGGGGACCAGCCCCAGCATTTT
TRBV6-1	NA	NA	TRBJ2-1	CASSGVASSYNEQFF	TGTGCCAGCAGTGGAGTAGCGAGCTCCTACAATGAGCAGTTCTTC
TRBV5-1	TRBD1	few	TRBJ2-7	CASSSAGTGSREQYF	TGCGCCAGCAGTTCAGCCGGGACAGGGTCCCGCGAGCAGTACTTC
TRBV25-1	NA	NA	TRBJ2-1	CASSYFGEQFF	TGTGCCAGCAGTTACTTCGGTGAGCAGTTCTTC
TRBV5-1	NA	NA	TRBJ1-5	CASSLGSGKVPGGNQPQHF	TGCGCCAGCAGCTTGGGGTCAGGGAAGGTCCCTGGTGGCAATCAGCCCCAGCATTTT
TRBV18	NA	NA	TRBJ1-2	CASSPGLGVRGYTF	TGTGCCAGCTCACCGGGACTAGGCGTGCGGGGCTACACCTTC
TRBV30	NA	NA	TRBJ1-1	CAWSFMRGTEAFF	TGTGCCTGGAGTTTTATGAGAGGAACTGAAGCTTTCTTT
TRBV11-3	NA	NA	TRBJ2-2	CASSLAATGTNTGELFF	TGTGCCAGCAGCTTAGCCGCAACAGGGACGAACACCGGGGAGCTGTTTTTT
TRBV27	TRBD2	NA	TRBJ2-3	CASSYLAGGRIGTDTQYF	TGTGCCAGCAGTTATTTGGCGGGAGGGCGAATCGGGACAGATACGCAGTATTTT
TRBV7-9	NA	once	TRBJ2-1	CASSLGDYNEQFF	TGTGCCAGCAGCTTGGGAGACTACAATGAGCAGTTCTTC
TRBV11-2	TRBD2	NA	TRBJ2-7	CASSSTSGRFHEQYF	TGTGCCAGCAGCTCGACTAGCGGGAGGTTCCACGAGCAGTACTTC
TRBV7-9	TRBD2	NA	TRBJ2-3	CASSLLAGGTDTQYF	TGTGCCAGCAGCTTACTAGCGGGAGGCACAGATACGCAGTATTTT
TRBV27	TRBD1	NA	TRBJ2-7	CASGQGPNYEQYF	TGTGCCAGCGGACAGGGTCCGAACTACGAGCAGTACTTC
TRBV28	NA	NA	TRBJ2-7	CASSPLGTGIYEQYF	TGTGCCAGCAGTCCATTAGGGACTGGGATCTACGAGCAGTACTTC
TRBV6-1	NA	NA	TRBJ1-1	CASSEGQITEAFF	TGTGCCAGCAGTGAAGGACAGATCACTGAAGCTTTCTTT
TRBV4-2	TRBD1	NA	TRBJ1-1	CASSPGDRGAEAFF	TGTGCCAGCAGCCCTGGGGACAGGGGAGCTGAAGCTTTCTTT
TRBV11-1	NA	NA	TRBJ1-3	CASSVGLLTGNTIYF	TGTGCCAGCAGCGTGGGACTGTTGACTGGAAACACCATATATTTT
TRBV9	NA	NA	TRBJ2-5	CASSASQETQYF	TGTGCCAGCAGCGCTAGTCAAGAGACCCAGTACTTC
TRBV6-1	TRBD1	few	TRBJ1-2	CASSVTGSGYGYTF	TGTGCCAGCAGTGTGACAGGGAGCGGCTATGGCTACACCTTC
TRBV4-1	NA	NA	TRBJ2-4	CASSLGGLGKNIQYF	TGCGCCAGCAGCCTTGGGGGGTTGGGCAAAAACATTCAGTACTTC
TRBV2	TRBD1	NA	TRBJ2-7	CASSSRQGTYEQYF	TGTGCCAGCAGTTCTCGACAGGGGACTTACGAGCAGTACTTC
TRBV28	TRBD1	once	TRBJ1-1	CASSLLQGIGAFF	TGTGCCAGCAGTTTACTACAGGGGATAGGAGCTTTCTTT
TRBV19	TRBD2	NA	TRBJ2-5	CASSRLAGGGETQYF	TGTGCCAGTAGCCGACTAGCGGGAGGGGGGGAGACCCAGTACTTC
TRBV7-9	NA	NA	TRBJ1-1	CASSLVYTNTEAFF	TGTGCCAGCAGCTTAGTGTACACGAACACTGAAGCTTTCTTT
TRBV19	NA	NA	TRBJ1-2	CASRVGLSYGYTF	TGTGCCAGTAGGGTAGGACTTTCTTATGGCTACACCTTC
TRBV15	NA	NA	TRBJ2-3	CATSLSGGITSTDTQYF	TGTGCCACCAGCTTATCAGGGGGGATAACTAGCACAGATACGCAGTATTTT
TRBV30	TRBD2	NA	TRBJ2-7	CAWDLGLASYEQYF	TGTGCCTGGGATCTGGGACTAGCTTCCTACGAGCAGTACTTC
TRBV20-1	NA	NA	TRBJ2-1	CSAGSNEQFF	TGCAGTGCTGGTAGTAATGAGCAGTTCTTC
TRBV5-4	TRBD2	NA	TRBJ2-3	CASSTRLAGFTDTQYF	TGTGCCAGCAGCACCCGACTAGCGGGCTTCACAGATACGCAGTATTTT
TRBV27	NA	NA	TRBJ2-5	CASSIIGETQYF	TGTGCCAGCAGCATCATCGGAGAGACCCAGTACTTC
TRBV2	NA	NA	TRBJ2-3	CASRGRGSTDTQYF	TGTGCCAGCCGGGGGAGGGGGAGCACAGATACGCAGTATTTT
TRBV29-1	TRBD1	NA	TRBJ1-5	CSVAAGQGPQHF	TGCAGCGTTGCGGCGGGACAGGGGCCCCAGCATTTT
TRBV6-1	NA	NA	TRBJ1-5	CASSEAQRGQPQHF	TGTGCCAGCAGTGAAGCGCAAAGGGGTCAGCCCCAGCATTTT
TRBV7-9	TRBD1	NA	TRBJ1-2	CASSVGTGWWGYTF	TGTGCCAGCAGCGTCGGGACAGGATGGTGGGGCTACACCTTC
TRBV5-1	TRBD1	NA	TRBJ2-3	CASSLGVQGNTDTQYF	TGCGCCAGCAGCTTGGGGGTACAGGGGAATACGGATACGCAGTATTTT
TRBV5-4	NA	once	TRBJ2-2	CASSLGLTANTGELFF	TGTGCCAGCAGCTTGGGACTGACTGCGAACACCGGGGAGCTGTTTTTT
TRBV19	NA	once	TRBJ2-2	CASSDLNTGELFF	TGTGCCAGCTCCGACTTGAACACCGGGGAGCTGTTTTTT
TRBV18	NA	few	TRBJ2-2	CASSPLRTANTGELFF	TGTGCCAGCTCACCCCTGAGGACAGCGAACACCGGGGAGCTGTTTTTT
TRBV7-9	NA	NA	TRBJ1-5	CASSPDGVDQPQHF	TGTGCCAGCAGCCCCGACGGGGTTGATCAGCCCCAGCATTTT
TRBV9	TRBD2	once	TRBJ2-2	CASSVLGLAGDTGELFF	TGTGCCAGCAGCGTACTAGGACTAGCGGGAGACACCGGGGAGCTGTTTTTT
TRBV6-5	NA	NA	TRBJ2-1	CASSMTARVFDEQFF	TGTGCCAGCAGTATGACCGCCAGGGTGTTCGATGAGCAGTTCTTC
TRBV5-1	TRBD1	once	TRBJ2-2	CASSSFSWDRKLNTGELFF	TGCGCCAGCAGCTCCTTCTCGTGGGACAGAAAATTGAACACCGGGGAGCTGTTTTTT
TRBV6-5	NA	NA	TRBJ1-1	CASSYLDRLNTEAFF	TGTGCCAGCAGTTATTTGGACAGACTGAACACTGAAGCTTTCTTT